The subject of this entry is one TCR beta chain. This entry belongs to a study of blood T cell repertoires in COVID-19. At the level of the study: Researchers got acute and convalescent COVID-19 samples from the United States, Italy and Spain. Sources were T cells, B-cell-depleted T cells, or PBMCs; the material itself was cDNA or gDNA.

Measured with immunoSEQ multiplex PCR; TCRdb has only the in-frame clones, and not every one. The sample holds fewer than 150,000 clones, 75% to 90% seen once. The clonotype originates from a human donor in a cohort sampled during active COVID-19. The material sequenced was peripheral blood.

CDR3 protein: CAWSDSSYEQYF. CDR3 in DNA: TGTGCCTGGTCCGATAGCTCCTACGAGCAGTACTTC. V and J are TRBV30 and TRBJ2-7; no reliable D call. V lost 5 bases and J 0 bases, leaving 8 bases between the germline ends. The CDR3 has 12 residues. Germline assignment: CDR1 GTSNPN and CDR2 SVGIG (reference sequence). Using reference TRBV30 and TRBJ2-7 for the parts outside the CDR3, the full variable domain is SQTIHQWPATLVQPVGSPLSLECTVEGTSNPNLYWYRQAAGRGLQLLFYSVGIGQISSEVPQNLSASRPQDRQFILSSKKLLLSDSGFYLCAWSDSSYEQYFGPGTRLTVT.